This TCR beta chain was identified during a study of blood T cell repertoires in COVID-19. Study details: Donors in the United States, Italy and Spain gave samples during acute or convalescent COVID-19. Sources were T cells, B-cell-depleted T cells, or PBMCs; the material itself was cDNA or gDNA.

Trimming shortened V by 5 bases and J by 2 bases, and 14 bases separated the two germline ends. This CDR3 region has 15 residues. Germline assignment: CDR1 SGHTA and CDR2 FQGNSA. Methods used by the authors: Amplification of reference gene primers was used by the study to estimate nucleated cell counts. Profiling relied on immunoSEQ multiplex PCR, and the TCRdb table lists in-frame clones only, not all of them. The DNA gave D and trimming, while V, J and clone size come from that table. The table records 210,000 or so clones, under 90% of them present only once. The sequence was obtained from a woman older than 75 with active or convalescent COVID-19. Material for sequencing was peripheral blood. The chain joins TRBV7-2 to TRBJ2-3, with TRBD2 as a possible D gene (5 bases). CDR3 sequence reads: CASSPWTSITDTQYF. The CDR3 DNA is TGTGCCAGCAGCCCCTGGACTTCTATCACAGATACGCAGTATTTT.